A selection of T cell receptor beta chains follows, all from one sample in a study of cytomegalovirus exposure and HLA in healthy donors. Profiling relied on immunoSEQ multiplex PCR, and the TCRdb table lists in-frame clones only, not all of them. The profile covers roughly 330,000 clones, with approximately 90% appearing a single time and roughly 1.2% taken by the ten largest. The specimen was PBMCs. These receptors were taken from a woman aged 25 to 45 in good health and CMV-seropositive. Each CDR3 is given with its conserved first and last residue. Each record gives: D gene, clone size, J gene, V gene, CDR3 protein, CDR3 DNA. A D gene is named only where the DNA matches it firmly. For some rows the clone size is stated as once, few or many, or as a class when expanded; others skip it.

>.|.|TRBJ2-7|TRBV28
CASSPSVPYEQYF
TGTGCCAGCAGTCCCTCGGTACCCTACGAGCAGTACTTC
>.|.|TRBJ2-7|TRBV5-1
CASSFGDANPDEQYF
TGCGCCAGCAGCTTTGGAGACGCTAACCCCGACGAGCAGTACTTC
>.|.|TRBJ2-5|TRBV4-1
CASSQDQGGQETQYF
TGCGCCAGCAGCCAAGACCAGGGGGGCCAAGAGACCCAGTACTTC
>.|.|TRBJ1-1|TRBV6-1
CASRRENTEAFF
TGTGCCAGCAGAAGGGAGAACACTGAAGCTTTCTTT
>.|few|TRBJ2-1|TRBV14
CASSQDQRLDEQFF
TGTGCCAGCAGCCAAGATCAGAGGTTGGATGAGCAGTTCTTC
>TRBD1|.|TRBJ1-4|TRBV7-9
CASSFTGESEKLFF
TGTGCCAGCAGCTTTACAGGGGAAAGTGAAAAACTGTTTTTT
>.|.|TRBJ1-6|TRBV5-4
CASSAGETNSPLHF
TGTGCCAGCAGCGCAGGTGAAACTAATTCACCCCTCCACTTT
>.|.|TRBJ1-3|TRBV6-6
CASSPPRGNTIYF
TGTGCCAGCAGTCCCCCCCGGGGAAACACCATATATTTT
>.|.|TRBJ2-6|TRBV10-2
CASSETGSGANVLTF
TGCGCCAGCAGTGAGACAGGGTCTGGGGCCAACGTCCTGACTTTC
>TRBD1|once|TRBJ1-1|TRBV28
CASSPDRATEAFF
TGTGCCAGCAGTCCCGACAGGGCCACTGAAGCTTTCTTT
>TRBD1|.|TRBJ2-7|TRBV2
CASRVGQGSYEQYF
TGTGCCAGCAGGGTAGGACAGGGTTCCTACGAGCAGTACTTC
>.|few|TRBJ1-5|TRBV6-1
CASSIVDQPQHF
TGTGCCAGCAGCATTGTTGATCAGCCCCAGCATTTT
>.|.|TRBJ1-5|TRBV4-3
CASSPDSYLGQPQHF
TGCGCCAGCAGCCCTGATTCATATTTGGGTCAGCCCCAGCATTTT
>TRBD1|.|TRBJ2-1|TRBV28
CASSSTGGRYNEQFF
TGTGCCAGCAGTTCCACAGGGGGGAGATACAATGAGCAGTTCTTC
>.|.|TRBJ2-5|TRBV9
CASSVEVLRETQYF
TGTGCCAGCAGCGTAGAAGTCCTCCGGGAGACCCAGTACTTC
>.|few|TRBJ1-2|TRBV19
CASSPREIENYGYTF
TGTGCCAGTAGTCCCCGGGAGATTGAGAACTATGGCTACACCTTC
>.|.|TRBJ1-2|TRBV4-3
CASSQEVGTGLIYGYTF
TGCGCCAGCAGCCAAGAAGTTGGGACGGGACTGATCTATGGCTACACCTTC
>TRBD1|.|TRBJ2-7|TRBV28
CASSPPGQGLISTQQYF
TGTGCCAGCAGTCCCCCTGGACAGGGCCTTATTTCTACGCAGCAGTACTTC
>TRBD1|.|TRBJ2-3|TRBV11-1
CASSLGTGTTDTQYF
TGTGCCAGCAGCCTCGGGACAGGAACCACAGATACGCAGTATTTT
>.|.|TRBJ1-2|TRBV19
CASIGRRDYRGGYTF
TGTGCCAGTATCGGCCGCAGGGACTATAGAGGTGGCTACACCTTC
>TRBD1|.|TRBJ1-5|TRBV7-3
CASSPGQGEPQHF
TGTGCCAGCAGCCCCGGACAGGGGGAACCCCAGCATTTT
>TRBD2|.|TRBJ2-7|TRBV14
CASSLLGRDEQYF
TGTGCCAGCAGCCTATTAGGGAGGGACGAGCAGTACTTC
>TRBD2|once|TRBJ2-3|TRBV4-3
CASSQGASGRGADTQYF
TGCGCCAGCAGCCAAGGGGCAAGCGGGAGGGGTGCAGATACGCAGTATTTT
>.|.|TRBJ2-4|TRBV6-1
CASSERGRRGGSAKNIQYF
TGTGCCAGCAGTGAAAGGGGCCGGCGAGGGGGGTCGGCCAAAAACATTCAGTACTTC
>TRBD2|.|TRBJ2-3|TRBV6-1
CASSDRGGPDSDTQYF
TGTGCCAGCAGTGACCGGGGGGGCCCGGATTCAGATACGCAGTATTTT
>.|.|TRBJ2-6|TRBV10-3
CAISERGWDSGANVLTF
TGTGCCATCAGTGAGCGCGGCTGGGACTCTGGGGCCAACGTCCTGACTTTC
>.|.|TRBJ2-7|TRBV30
CAWSHGAGVEQYF
TGTGCCTGGAGTCACGGAGCAGGGGTCGAGCAGTACTTC
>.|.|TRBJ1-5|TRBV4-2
CASSQGGWQPQHF
TGTGCCAGCAGCCAAGGGGGTTGGCAGCCCCAGCATTTT